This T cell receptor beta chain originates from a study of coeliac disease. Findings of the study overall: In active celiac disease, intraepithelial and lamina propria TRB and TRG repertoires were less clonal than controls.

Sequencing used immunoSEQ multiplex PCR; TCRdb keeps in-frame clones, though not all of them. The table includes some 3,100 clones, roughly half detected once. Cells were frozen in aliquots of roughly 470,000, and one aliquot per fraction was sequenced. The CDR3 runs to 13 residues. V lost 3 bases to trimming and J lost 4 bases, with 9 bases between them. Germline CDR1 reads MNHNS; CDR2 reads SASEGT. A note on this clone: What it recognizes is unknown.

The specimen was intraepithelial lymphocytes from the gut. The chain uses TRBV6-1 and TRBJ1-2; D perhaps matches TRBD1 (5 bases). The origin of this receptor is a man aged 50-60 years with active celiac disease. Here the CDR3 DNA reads TGTGCCAGCAGTGAGACAGAATCCTATGGCTACACCTTC. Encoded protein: CASSETESYGYTF.